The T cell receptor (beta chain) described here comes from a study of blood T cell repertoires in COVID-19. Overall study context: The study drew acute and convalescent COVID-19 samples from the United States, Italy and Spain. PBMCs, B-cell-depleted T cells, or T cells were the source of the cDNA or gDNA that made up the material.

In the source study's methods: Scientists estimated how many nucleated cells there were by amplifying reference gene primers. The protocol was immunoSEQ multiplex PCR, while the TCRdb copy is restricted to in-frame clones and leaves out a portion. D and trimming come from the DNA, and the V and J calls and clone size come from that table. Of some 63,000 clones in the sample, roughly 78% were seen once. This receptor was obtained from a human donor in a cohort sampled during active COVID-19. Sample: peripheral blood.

CDR3 amino acids: CASSQTGWAYEQYF. The CDR3 DNA reads as TGTGCCAGCAGTCAGACAGGGTGGGCCTACGAGCAGTACTTC. The genes are TRBV25-1 and TRBJ2-7, with 7 positions matching TRBD1. CDR3 length equals 14 residues. Germline V gene sequence: CDR1 MGHDK, CDR2 SYGVNS. Trimming at V came to 5 bases and at J to 2 bases, leaving 6 bases not matched to a gene.